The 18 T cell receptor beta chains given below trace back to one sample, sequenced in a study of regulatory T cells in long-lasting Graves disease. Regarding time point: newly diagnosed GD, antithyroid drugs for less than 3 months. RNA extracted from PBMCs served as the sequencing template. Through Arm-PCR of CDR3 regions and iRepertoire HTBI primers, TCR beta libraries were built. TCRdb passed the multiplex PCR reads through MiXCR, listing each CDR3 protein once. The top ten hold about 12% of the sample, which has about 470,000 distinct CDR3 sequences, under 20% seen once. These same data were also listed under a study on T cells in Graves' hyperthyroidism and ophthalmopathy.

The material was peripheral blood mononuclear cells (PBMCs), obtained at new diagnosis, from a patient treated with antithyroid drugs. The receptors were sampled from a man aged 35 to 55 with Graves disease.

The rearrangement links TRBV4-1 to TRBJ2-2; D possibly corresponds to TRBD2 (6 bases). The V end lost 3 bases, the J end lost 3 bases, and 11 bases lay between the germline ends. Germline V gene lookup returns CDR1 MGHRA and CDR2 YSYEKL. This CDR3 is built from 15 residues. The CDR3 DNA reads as TGCGCCAGCAGCCAGGAGGGAGCGCACACCGGGGAGCTGTTTTTT. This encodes CASSQEGAHTGELFF.

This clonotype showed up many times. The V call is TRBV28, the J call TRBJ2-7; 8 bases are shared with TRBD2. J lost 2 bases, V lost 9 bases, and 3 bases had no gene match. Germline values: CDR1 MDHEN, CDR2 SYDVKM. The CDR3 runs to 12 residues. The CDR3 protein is CARVAGTYEQYF. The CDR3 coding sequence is TGTGCCAGGGTAGCGGGGACCTACGAGCAGTACTTC.

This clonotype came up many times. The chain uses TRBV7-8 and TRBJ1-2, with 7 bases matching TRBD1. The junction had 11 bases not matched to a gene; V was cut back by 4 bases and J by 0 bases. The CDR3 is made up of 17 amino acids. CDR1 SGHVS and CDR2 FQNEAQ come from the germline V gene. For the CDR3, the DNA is TGTGCCAGCAGCTCACCAATGCGGACAGGCGCTAACTATGGCTACACCTTC. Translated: CASSSPMRTGANYGYTF.

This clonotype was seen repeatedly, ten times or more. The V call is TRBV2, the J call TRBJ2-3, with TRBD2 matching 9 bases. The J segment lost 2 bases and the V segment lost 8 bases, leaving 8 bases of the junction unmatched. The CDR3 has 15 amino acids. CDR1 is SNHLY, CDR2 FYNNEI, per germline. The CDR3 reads CASVPWTSATDTQYF. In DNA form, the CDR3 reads TGTGCCAGCGTACCCTGGACTAGCGCCACAGATACGCAGTATTTT.

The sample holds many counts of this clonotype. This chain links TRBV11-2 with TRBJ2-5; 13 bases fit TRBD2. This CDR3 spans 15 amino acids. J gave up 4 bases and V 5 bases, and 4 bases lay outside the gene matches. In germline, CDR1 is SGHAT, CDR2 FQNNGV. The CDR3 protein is CASSITSGRGETQYF. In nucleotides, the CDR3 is TGTGCCAGCAGCATCACTAGCGGGAGGGGAGAGACCCAGTACTTC.

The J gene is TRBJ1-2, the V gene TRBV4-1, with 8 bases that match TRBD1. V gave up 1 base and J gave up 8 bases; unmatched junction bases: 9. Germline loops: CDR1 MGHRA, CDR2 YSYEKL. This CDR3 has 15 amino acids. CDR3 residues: CASSQGGRGPGGYTF. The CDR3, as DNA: TGCGCCAGCAGCCAAGGGGGCAGGGGGCCGGGAGGCTACACCTTC.

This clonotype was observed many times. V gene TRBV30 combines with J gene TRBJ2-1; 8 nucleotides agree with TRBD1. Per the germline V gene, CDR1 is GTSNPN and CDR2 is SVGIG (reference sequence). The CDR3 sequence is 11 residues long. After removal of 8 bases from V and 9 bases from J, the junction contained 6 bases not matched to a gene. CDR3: CARSGGSEQFF. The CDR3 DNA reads TGTGCCCGATCAGGGGGCAGTGAGCAGTTCTTC.

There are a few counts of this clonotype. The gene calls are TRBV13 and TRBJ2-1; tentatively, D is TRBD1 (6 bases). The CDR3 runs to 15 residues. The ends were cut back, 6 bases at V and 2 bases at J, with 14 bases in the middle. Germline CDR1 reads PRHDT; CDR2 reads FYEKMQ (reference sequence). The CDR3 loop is CASSHDRTTYNEQFF. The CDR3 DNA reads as TGTGCCAGCAGTCATGACAGGACGACCTACAATGAGCAGTTCTTC.

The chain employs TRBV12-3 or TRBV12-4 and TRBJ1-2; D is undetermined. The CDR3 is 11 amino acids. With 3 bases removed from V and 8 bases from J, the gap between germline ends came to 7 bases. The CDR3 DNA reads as TGTGCCAGCAGTTTTGCCCGGGGCTACACCTTC. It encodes CASSFARGYTF.

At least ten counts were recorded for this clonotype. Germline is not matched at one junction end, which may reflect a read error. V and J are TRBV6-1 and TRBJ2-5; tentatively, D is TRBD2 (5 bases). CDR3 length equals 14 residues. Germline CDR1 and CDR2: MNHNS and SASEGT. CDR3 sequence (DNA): TGTGCCAGCATCGAGGGCCCTAATCAAGGGACCCAGTACTTC. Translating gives CASIEGPNQGTQYF.

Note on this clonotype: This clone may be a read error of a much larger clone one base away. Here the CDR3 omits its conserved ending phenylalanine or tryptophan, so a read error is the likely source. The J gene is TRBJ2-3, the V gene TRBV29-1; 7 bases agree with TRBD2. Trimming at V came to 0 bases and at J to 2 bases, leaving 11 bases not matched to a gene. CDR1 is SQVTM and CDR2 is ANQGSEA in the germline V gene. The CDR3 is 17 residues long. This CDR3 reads CSVEDVRLAGPTDTQYL. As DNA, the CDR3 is TGCAGCGTTGAAGATGTGAGACTAGCCGGGCCCACAGATACGCAGTATCTT.

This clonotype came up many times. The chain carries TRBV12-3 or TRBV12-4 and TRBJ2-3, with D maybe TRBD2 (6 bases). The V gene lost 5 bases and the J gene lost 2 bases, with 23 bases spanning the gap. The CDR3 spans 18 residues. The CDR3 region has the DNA TGTGCCAGCAGTCCGCTACCGTTGGAGGGCCGAATCACAGATACGCAGTATTTT. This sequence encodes CASSPLPLEGRITDTQYF.

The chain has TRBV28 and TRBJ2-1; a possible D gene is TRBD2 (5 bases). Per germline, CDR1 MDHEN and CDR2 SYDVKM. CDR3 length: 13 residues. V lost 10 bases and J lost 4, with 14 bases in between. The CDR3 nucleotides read TGTGCCACCCAGACGGGGTTGTACAATGAGCAGTTCTTC. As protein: CATQTGLYNEQFF. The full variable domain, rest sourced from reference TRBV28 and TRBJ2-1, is DVKVTQSSRYLVKRTGEKVFLECVQDMDHENMFWYRQDPGLGLRLIYFSYDVKMKEKGDIPEGYSVSREKKERFSLILESASTNQTSMYLCATQTGLYNEQFFGPGTRLTVL.

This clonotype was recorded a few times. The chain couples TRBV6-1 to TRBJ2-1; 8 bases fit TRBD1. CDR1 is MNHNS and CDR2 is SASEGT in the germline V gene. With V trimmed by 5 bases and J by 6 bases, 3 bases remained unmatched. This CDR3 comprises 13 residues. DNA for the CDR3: TGTGCCAGCAGTCGACAGGGGATCAATGAGCAGTTCTTC. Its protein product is CASSRQGINEQFF.

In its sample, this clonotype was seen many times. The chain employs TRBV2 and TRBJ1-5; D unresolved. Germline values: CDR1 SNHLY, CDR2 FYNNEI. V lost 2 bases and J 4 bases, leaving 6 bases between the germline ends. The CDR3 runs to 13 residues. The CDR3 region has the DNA TGTGCCAGCAGTGAATGGGGAAATCAGCCCCAGCATTTT. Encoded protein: CASSEWGNQPQHF. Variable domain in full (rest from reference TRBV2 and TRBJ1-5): EPEVTQTPSHQVTQMGQEVILRCVPISNHLYFYWYRQILGQKVEFLVSFYNNEISEKSEIFDDQFSVERPDGSNFTLKIRSTKLEDSAMYFCASSEWGNQPQHFGDGTRLSIL.

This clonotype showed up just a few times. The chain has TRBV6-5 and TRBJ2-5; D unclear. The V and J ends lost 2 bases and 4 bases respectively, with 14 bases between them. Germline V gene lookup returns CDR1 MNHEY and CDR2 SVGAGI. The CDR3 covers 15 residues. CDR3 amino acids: CASSYNGILGETQYF. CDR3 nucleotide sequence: TGTGCCAGCAGTTACAATGGGATCCTGGGAGAGACCCAGTACTTC.

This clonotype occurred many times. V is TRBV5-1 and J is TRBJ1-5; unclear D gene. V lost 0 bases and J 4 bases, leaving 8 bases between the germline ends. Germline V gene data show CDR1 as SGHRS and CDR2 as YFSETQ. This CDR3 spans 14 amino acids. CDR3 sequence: CASSLEGGNQPQHF. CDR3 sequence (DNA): TGCGCCAGCAGCTTGGAGGGCGGGAATCAGCCCCAGCATTTT. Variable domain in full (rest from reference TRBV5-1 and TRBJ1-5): KAGVTQTPRYLIKTRGQQVTLSCSPISGHRSVSWYQQTPGQGLQFLFEYFSETQRNKGNFPGRFSGRQFSNSRSEMNVSTLELGDSALYLCASSLEGGNQPQHFGDGTRLSIL.

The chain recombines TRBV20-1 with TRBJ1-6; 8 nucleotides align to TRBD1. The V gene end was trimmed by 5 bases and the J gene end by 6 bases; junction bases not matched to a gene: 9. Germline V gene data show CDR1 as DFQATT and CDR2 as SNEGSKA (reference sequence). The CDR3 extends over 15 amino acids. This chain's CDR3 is CSAHGRGRPNSPLHF. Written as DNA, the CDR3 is TGCAGTGCTCATGGCAGGGGGCGGCCTAATTCACCCCTCCACTTT.